This entry describes one T cell receptor beta chain. This sample was included in a study of cytomegalovirus exposure and HLA in healthy donors. The CDR3 is made up of 16 amino acids. The V gene's germline CDR1 is MDHEN and CDR2 SYDVKM. The primer mix had 60 Vbeta and 13 Jbeta primers. Profiling relied on immunoSEQ multiplex PCR, and the TCRdb table lists in-frame clones only, not all of them. The sample lists 100,000 or so clones, around 63% occurring once. V is TRBV28 and J is TRBJ2-5, with TRBD1 matching over 11 bases. The DNA end favors TRBJ2-7, so the J call may be wrong. The sequence came from a man aged 30 to 45 in good health and CMV-seronegative. Sequencing used PBMCs. The CDR3, as DNA: TGTGCCAGCAGTTTATCCGGGACAGGGGGGGAATACGAGCAGTACTTC. It is translated as CASSLSGTGGEYEQYF.